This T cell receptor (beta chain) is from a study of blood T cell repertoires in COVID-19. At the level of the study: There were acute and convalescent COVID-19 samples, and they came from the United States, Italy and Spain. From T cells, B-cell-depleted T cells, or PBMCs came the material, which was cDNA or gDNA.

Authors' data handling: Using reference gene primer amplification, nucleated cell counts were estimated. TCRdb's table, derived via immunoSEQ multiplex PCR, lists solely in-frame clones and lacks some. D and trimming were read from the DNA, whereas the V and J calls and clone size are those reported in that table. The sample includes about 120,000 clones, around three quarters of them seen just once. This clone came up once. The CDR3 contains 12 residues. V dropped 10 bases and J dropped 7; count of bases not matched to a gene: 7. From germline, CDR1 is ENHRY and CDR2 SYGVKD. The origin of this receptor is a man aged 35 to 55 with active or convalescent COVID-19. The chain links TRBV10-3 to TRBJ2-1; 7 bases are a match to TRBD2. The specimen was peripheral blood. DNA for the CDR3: TGTGCCACGGAAGGGGAGGGGAATGAGCAGTTCTTC. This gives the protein CATEGEGNEQFF.